These T cell receptor beta chains were read from a single sample in a study of cytomegalovirus exposure and HLA in healthy donors. Clones were sequenced by immunoSEQ multiplex PCR, and TCRdb holds only the in-frame ones, with some missing. This table has about 180,000 clones, roughly four fifths appearing once. Sequenced material: PBMCs. These receptors were collected from a man aged 18 to 29 in good health and CMV-seronegative. Both conserved end residues are part of each CDR3. D genes are given only for firm matches. Expanded clones are given a class, and other clones once, few, many or no size at all.

J	D	size	V	DNA	CDR3
TRBJ1-1	TRBD1	few	TRBV28	TGTGCCAGCAACAAATCAAACCGGGACAGTGATGAAGCTTTCTTT	CASNKSNRDSDEAFF
TRBJ1-1	.	.	TRBV5-1	TGCGCCAGCAGCTCCCTAGGGGGGGGCACTGAAGCTTTCTTT	CASSSLGGGTEAFF
TRBJ1-2	.	.	TRBV5-4	TGTGCCAGCAGCGTGGAACAGAGGGCTTACGGCTACACCTTC	CASSVEQRAYGYTF
TRBJ1-2	TRBD1	.	TRBV27	TGTGCCAGCAGTTCCACAGGGGGAGCGAGCTATGGCTACACCTTC	CASSSTGGASYGYTF
TRBJ1-2	TRBD1	.	TRBV28	TGTGCCAGCAGCCAAAGACAGGGGGTTTTTGGCTACACCTTC	CASSQRQGVFGYTF
TRBJ2-1	TRBD2	.	TRBV25-1	TGTGCCAGCATGGTCCGGGGGGACTCCTACAATGAGCAGTTCTTC	CASMVRGDSYNEQFF
TRBJ1-2	.	once	TRBV5-4	TGTGCCACGGGGGAGTCGTGGGGCGGGGGGTACTATGGCTACACCTTC	CATGESWGGGYYGYTF
TRBJ2-7	.	.	TRBV7-9	TGTGCCAGCAGCTTTGACTCTTACGAGCAGTACTTC	CASSFDSYEQYF
TRBJ1-2	TRBD1	.	TRBV30	TGTGCCTGGACCTTGGACAGGTCCCATGGCTACACCTTC	CAWTLDRSHGYTF
TRBJ1-5	TRBD1	.	TRBV28	TGTGCCAGCGGTAAACCCAGCCTTGAACGGGACAGGGAATACCGCAATCAGCCCCAGCATTTT	CASGKPSLERDREYRNQPQHF
TRBJ2-7	.	few	TRBV4-1	TGCGCCAGCAGCCCCCGGGCGGGCGACGAGCAGTACTTC	CASSPRAGDEQYF
TRBJ1-2	.	.	TRBV9	TGTGCCAGCAGCGTAGGCAGGGAGGTATTTGGCTATGGCTACCCCTTC	CASSVGREVFGYGYPF
TRBJ2-1	TRBD2	.	TRBV5-1	TGCGCCAGCAGCCCTTCAACTAGCGGGTGGAATGAGCAGTTCTTC	CASSPSTSGWNEQFF
TRBJ1-5	TRBD1	.	TRBV28	TGTGCCAGCAGCTTGACAGGGCCCCATCAGCCCCAGCATTTT	CASSLTGPHQPQHF
TRBJ1-2	.	.	TRBV7-9	TGTTCCAGCACGAATGGTGGGCCGTATGGCTACACCTTC	CSSTNGGPYGYTF
TRBJ2-5	.	.	TRBV5-1	TGCGCCAGCAGCTTGGGGGCGCAGGGCGAGACCCAGTACTTC	CASSLGAQGETQYF
TRBJ1-6	.	.	TRBV5-4	TGTGCCAGCGGTTTCCGAGGGTCACCCCTCCACTTT	CASGFRGSPLHF
TRBJ1-5	.	.	TRBV5-1	TGCGCCAGCAGCCCCAGGGTTTCCCAGCATTTT	CASSPRVSQHF
TRBJ2-6	.	.	TRBV5-4	TGTGCCAGCAGCTTGAAACAGACTGGGGCCAACGTCCTGACTTTC	CASSLKQTGANVLTF
TRBJ2-1	TRBD2	.	TRBV11-2	TGTGCCAGCAGCTCTGGGCTAGCGGGTATCGCATCCAATGAGCAGTTCTTC	CASSSGLAGIASNEQFF
TRBJ2-1	.	.	TRBV6-5	TGTGCCAGAAAAAGGGAGGAATACAATGAGCAGTTCTTC	CARKREEYNEQFF
TRBJ1-1	.	.	TRBV19	TGTGCCAGTAGTATTAGCGGCGGGCGAGGGACTGAAGCTTTCTTT	CASSISGGRGTEAFF
TRBJ1-6	TRBD1	.	TRBV6-1	TGTGCCAGCAGTCGACGGGACAGGAATTCACCCCTCCACTTT	CASSRRDRNSPLHF